Each of the 20 T cell receptor beta chains below was sequenced from the same sample in a study of beta chain features in type 1 diabetes. As every portion of the isolated RNA was reverse transcribed, the sequencing read expressed TCRB transcripts. Sequencing used immunoSEQ multiplex PCR; TCRdb keeps in-frame clones, though not all of them. Here the sample spans hundreds of thousands of clones, roughly a sixth being singletons. Sequenced: naive CD4+ T cells from blood. The receptors were sampled from a young woman in good health.

Here the CDR3 DNA reads TGTGCCAGCAGCGAATACCGGGAGGCCTACAATGAGCAGTTCTTC. Its protein product is CASSEYREAYNEQFF. The chain carries TRBV4-2 and TRBJ2-1, with 7 positions matching TRBD2. Germline V gene sequence: CDR1 LGHNA, CDR2 YNFKEQ. There are 15 residues in the CDR3. With 5 bases clipped from V and 2 bases from J, the junction kept 6 bases outside the gene matches.

The rearrangement links TRBV25-1 to TRBJ1-4, with D unresolved. V lost 1 base to trimming and J lost 5 bases, with 5 bases between them. Germline V lookup: CDR1 MGHDK, CDR2 SYGVNS. This CDR3 region has 13 residues. The CDR3 DNA reads as TGTGCCAGCAGTGAATCCCCGAATGAAAAACTGTTTTTT. Translating it yields CASSESPNEKLFF.

A few counts support this clone. The chain links TRBV7-9 to TRBJ2-3; D remains unclear. The germline gives CDR1 SEHNR, CDR2 FQNEAQ (reference sequence). Trimming shortened V by 7 bases and J by 5 bases, and 10 bases separated the two germline ends. The CDR3 is 12 amino acids. This CDR3 reads CASTPSRDTQYF. The DNA for the CDR3 is TGTGCCAGCACCCCTTCTCGAGATACGCAGTATTTT.

The V gene is TRBV5-1, the J gene TRBJ2-5; 9 bases match TRBD2. The length of the CDR3 is 16 residues. Trimming at V came to 0 bases and at J to 1 base, leaving 4 bases not matched to a gene. The germline gives CDR1 SGHRS, CDR2 YFSETQ. CDR3 residues: CASSLGAGGTQETQYF. CDR3 nucleotide sequence: TGCGCCAGCAGCTTGGGAGCGGGAGGCACCCAAGAGACCCAGTACTTC.

The V gene is TRBV27, the J gene TRBJ2-6, with TRBD2 identical over 8 bases. This CDR3 has 17 residues. Germline loops: CDR1 MNHEY, CDR2 SMNVEV (reference sequence). J was trimmed by 0 bases and V by 6 bases; bases with no gene match: 7. CDR3 protein: CASRKLAESSGANVLTF. DNA of the CDR3: TGTGCCAGCAGAAAACTAGCGGAGTCCTCTGGGGCCAACGTCCTGACTTTC.

The genes are TRBV4-2 and TRBJ2-7; 7 positions match TRBD2. Germline assignment: CDR1 LGHNA and CDR2 YNFKEQ. The length of the CDR3 is 18 residues. V lost 0 bases to trimming and J lost 0 bases; unmatched junction nucleotides: 11. The CDR3 region has the DNA TGTGCCAGCAGCCAAGAATGGGGAGGGCGCGGGCTCTCCTACGAGCAGTACTTC. This sequence encodes CASSQEWGGRGLSYEQYF.

This clone was counted a few times. J is TRBJ2-1 and V is TRBV7-3; 9 bases are a match to TRBD2. CDR1 and CDR2 (germline): SGHTA, FQGTGA. Germline trimming cut 3 bases from V and 5 bases from J; bases unmatched to any gene: 5. The CDR3 contains 15 residues. CDR3 region: CASSFSGSQNNEQFF. In DNA form, the CDR3 reads TGTGCCAGCAGCTTTAGCGGGAGCCAAAACAATGAGCAGTTCTTC.

This clone was observed a handful of times. The chain recombines TRBV7-3 with TRBJ1-4; unclear D gene. The CDR3 extends over 16 amino acids. V was pared by 5 bases and J by 0 bases, with 13 bases between. Germline V gene sequence: CDR1 SGHTA, CDR2 FQGTGA. CDR3 residues: CASSPRRTATNEKLFF. The CDR3 DNA reads TGTGCCAGCAGCCCACGAAGGACGGCAACTAATGAAAAACTGTTTTTT.

The chain links TRBV19 to TRBJ2-1; D may be TRBD1 or TRBD2 (6 bases each). From germline, CDR1 is LNHDA and CDR2 SQIVND (reference sequence). This CDR3 region has 17 residues. Trimming took 7 bases from V and 7 from J, leaving 26 bases between them. The CDR3, as DNA: TGTGCCAGTACCCTGACAAGGGGGTGGGGGGAGAAGAATGAGCAGTTCTTC. Protein sequence: CASTLTRGWGEKNEQFF.

This clone occurred a few times. The gene calls are TRBV4-2 and TRBJ2-1; 9 bases agree with TRBD2. In germline, CDR1 is LGHNA, CDR2 YNFKEQ. The V and J ends lost 1 base and 6 bases, in that order; junction bases with no gene match: 16. The CDR3 consists of 19 residues. For the CDR3, the DNA is TGTGCCAGCAGCCAAGTTCTGGGCGGCGGCGGGAGGGCACCCAATGAGCAGTTCTTC. It is translated as CASSQVLGGGGRAPNEQFF.

This chain joins TRBV9 and TRBJ2-1; 8 positions match TRBD2. The trim removed 4 bases at V and 5 bases at J, leaving 20 bases unmatched. Germline V gives CDR1 SGDLS, CDR2 YYNGEE. There are 19 residues in the CDR3. The CDR3 region is CASSPQAITSGRSDNEQFF. The DNA of the CDR3 is TGTGCCAGCAGCCCCCAGGCTATTACTAGCGGCAGATCAGACAATGAGCAGTTCTTC.

The chain links TRBV28 to TRBJ1-1, with D possibly TRBD1 on 5 matching bases. The CDR3 runs to 14 residues. V lost 8 bases and J 5 bases, leaving 18 bases between the germline ends. Germline V gene lookup returns CDR1 MDHEN and CDR2 SYDVKM. CDR3 nucleotides: TGTGCCAGCCGGTTCGGGGGGGGAAATACTGAAGCTTTCTTT. Residues: CASRFGGGNTEAFF.

The rearrangement uses TRBV19 and TRBJ2-1; 9 bases line up with TRBD2. The CDR3 consists of 20 residues. CDR1 is LNHDA, CDR2 SQIVND, per germline (reference sequence). The V gene end was trimmed by 0 bases and the J gene end by 7 bases; junction bases not matched to a gene: 19. CDR3 coding DNA: TGTGCCAGTAGTATAGATCACACGACCCGAGGGACTAGCCGTAGGAATGAGCAGTTCTTC. Translating it yields CASSIDHTTRGTSRRNEQFF.

The chain has TRBV19 and TRBJ2-6; 7 bases fit TRBD1. With V trimmed by 10 bases and J by 0 bases, 15 bases remained unmatched. This CDR3 spans 18 amino acids. Germline V gene data show CDR1 as LNHDA and CDR2 as SQIVND (reference sequence). The CDR3 bases are TGTGCCACCCAAAACAGGGGCCGATCCATCTCTGGGGCCAACGTCCTGACTTTC. It specifies CATQNRGRSISGANVLTF.

This rearrangement joins TRBV28 to TRBJ2-1, with D perhaps TRBD2 (6 bases). The CDR3 contains 16 residues. Germline V gives CDR1 MDHEN, CDR2 SYDVKM. Deletions cut 5 bases from V and 5 bases from J, with 19 bases between. The chain's CDR3 is CASSTQTRPRHNEQFF. DNA for the CDR3: TGTGCCAGCAGTACACAGACTAGACCGCGACACAATGAGCAGTTCTTC.

This clone was counted between two and nine times. The V and J genes are TRBV5-4 and TRBJ1-1, with 7 bases aligning to TRBD1. V shed 4 bases, J shed 9 bases, and the junction held 12 bases outside the gene matches. Germline CDR1 SGHNT, CDR2 YYREEE (reference sequence). The CDR3 is made up of 14 amino acids. The DNA for the CDR3 is TGTGCCAGCAGCGGGGACGGGACAGCCTCTAAAGCTTTCTTT. Translated, it gives CASSGDGTASKAFF. Filled out from reference TRBV5-4 and TRBJ1-1, the complete variable domain reads ETGVTQSPTHLIKTRGQQVTLRCSSQSGHNTVSWYQQALGQGPQFIFQYYREEENGRGNFPPRFSGLQFPNYSSELNVNALELDDSALYLCASSGDGTASKAFFGQGTRLTVV.

This clone was recorded a few times. This chain joins TRBV29-1 and TRBJ2-7, with D tentatively TRBD1 (6 bases). V lost 7 bases to trimming and J lost 9 bases, with 16 bases between them. The length of the CDR3 is 11 residues. From germline, CDR1 is SQVTM and CDR2 ANQGSEA. The CDR3 sequence: CSADGGVGQYF. The DNA for the CDR3 is TGCAGCGCCGATGGGGGCGTCGGGCAGTACTTC.

The DNA of the CDR3 is TGTGCCAGCAGCTTTTATAAAGACGGGGAGCTGTTTTTT. Translating gives CASSFYKDGELFF. The rearrangement links TRBV7-3 to TRBJ2-2; no firm D call. V lost 3 bases and J lost 7, with 9 bases in between. The CDR3 has 13 amino acids. Per germline, CDR1 SGHTA and CDR2 FQGTGA.

V usage is TRBV7-2 and J usage is TRBJ2-7; 11 bases line up with TRBD2. CDR3 size: 16 residues. From germline, CDR1 is SGHTA and CDR2 FQGNSA. V dropped 5 bases and J dropped 4; count of bases not matched to a gene: 10. In DNA, the CDR3 is TGTGCCAGCAGCCTTTCGGTCACTAGCGGGAGTTACGAGCAGTACTTC. This translates into CASSLSVTSGSYEQYF. Together with reference TRBV7-2 and TRBJ2-7, the CDR3 gives the full variable domain: GAGVSQSPSNKVTEKGKDVELRCDPISGHTALYWYRQSLGQGLEFLIYFQGNSAPDKSGLPSDRFSAERTGGSVSTLTIQRTQQEDSAVYLCASSLSVTSGSYEQYFGPGTRLTVT.

The CDR3 nucleotides read TGTGCCAGTGCCTCTGGACCTGGTGCGGTGACCCAGTACTTC. Amino acids: CASASGPGAVTQYF. V gene TRBV2 combines with J gene TRBJ2-5; no reliable D call. In germline, CDR1 is SNHLY, CDR2 FYNNEI. There are 14 residues in the CDR3. The ends were cut back, 9 bases at V and 7 bases at J, with 21 bases in the middle.